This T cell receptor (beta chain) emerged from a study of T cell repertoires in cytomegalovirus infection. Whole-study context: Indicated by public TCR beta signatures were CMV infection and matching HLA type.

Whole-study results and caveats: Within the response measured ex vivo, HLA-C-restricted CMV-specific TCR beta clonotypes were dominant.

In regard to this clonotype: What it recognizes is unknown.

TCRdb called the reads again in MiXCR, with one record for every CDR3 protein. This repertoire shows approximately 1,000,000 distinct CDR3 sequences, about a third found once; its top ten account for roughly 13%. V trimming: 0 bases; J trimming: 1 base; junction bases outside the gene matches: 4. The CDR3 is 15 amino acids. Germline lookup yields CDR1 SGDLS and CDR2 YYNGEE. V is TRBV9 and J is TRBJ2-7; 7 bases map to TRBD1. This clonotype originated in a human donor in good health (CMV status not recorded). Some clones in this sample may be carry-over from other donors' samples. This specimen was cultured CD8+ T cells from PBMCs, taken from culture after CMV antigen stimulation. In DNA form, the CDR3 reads TGTGCCAGCAGCGTAGCGTCGACAGGGTCCTACGAGCAGTACTTC. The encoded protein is CASSVASTGSYEQYF. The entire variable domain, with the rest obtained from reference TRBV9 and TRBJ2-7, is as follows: DSGVTQTPKHLITATGQRVTLRCSPRSGDLSVYWYQQSLDQGLQFLIQYYNGEERAKGNILERFSAQQFPDLHSELNLSSLELGDSALYFCASSVASTGSYEQYFGPGTRLTVT.